The 20 T cell receptor beta chains given below trace back to one sample, sequenced in a study of cytomegalovirus exposure and HLA in healthy donors (TCRdb year 2017). Libraries were made using the immunoSEQ multiplex PCR assay. The multiplex PCR relied on a mix of 60 forward primers for TCR Vbeta segments and 13 reverse primers for TCR Jbeta segments. TCRdb stores this immuneACCESS table with in-frame sequences only. Part of the clones is absent; in the studies checked, under half of the shortfall reflects unresolved V genes, and no reason is known for the rest. For this sample the table gives roughly 150,000 clones, of which more than 75% were detected only once. About 2.2% of the sample rests with the top ten. Sequencing was performed on PBMCs. These receptors originate from a man aged 25-40 years in good health and CMV-seronegative.

The chain carries TRBV4-2 and TRBJ2-7, with 7 bases matching TRBD2. V lost 3 bases to trimming and J lost 1 base; unmatched junction nucleotides: 3. CDR1 is LGHNA and CDR2 is YNFKEQ in the germline V gene. The CDR3 consists of 14 residues. The DNA for the CDR3 is TGTGCCAGCAGCCAGAGGGAGGGTTCCTACGAGCAGTACTTC. Translation gives CASSQREGSYEQYF.

This chain connects TRBV10-2 to TRBJ2-3; 8 nucleotides line up with TRBD1. This CDR3 is 13 amino acids long. Germline lookup yields CDR1 WSHSY and CDR2 SAAADI. The trim removed 9 bases at V and 1 base at J, leaving 3 bases unmatched. The CDR3 reads CASSGGGTDTQYF. The CDR3 DNA sequence: TGCGCCAGTTCAGGGGGCGGCACAGATACGCAGTATTTT.

The gene calls are TRBV5-4 and TRBJ2-3; perhaps TRBD1 as D (5 bases). Germline CDR1 SGHNT, CDR2 YYREEE (reference sequence). The germline V and J ends were trimmed by 1 base and 4 bases, with 10 bases remaining between them. The CDR3 is 14 residues long. The CDR3 region is CASSLSGPADTQYF. Written as DNA, the CDR3 is TGTGCCAGCAGCTTGTCAGGGCCCGCAGATACGCAGTATTTT.

The chain combines TRBV7-9 with TRBJ2-1; D perhaps matches TRBD2 (6 bases). The ends were cut back, 3 bases at V and 9 bases at J, with 15 bases in the middle. The CDR3 has 14 residues. From germline, CDR1 is SEHNR and CDR2 FQNEAQ (reference sequence). The CDR3 loop is CASSLMEGYGEQFF. The CDR3 DNA follows: TGTGCCAGCAGCTTGATGGAGGGATATGGTGAGCAGTTCTTC.

The gene calls are TRBV6-6 and TRBJ1-1, with a possible D match to TRBD1 (5 bases). Trimming left V 4 bases short and J 2 bases short, with 11 bases between. CDR3 length: 14 amino acids. Germline assignment: CDR1 MNHNY and CDR2 SVGAGI (reference sequence). CDR3 loop: CASSSQGANTEAFF. The CDR3 nucleotides read TGTGCCAGCAGTTCCCAGGGTGCCAACACTGAAGCTTTCTTT.

The J gene is TRBJ2-2, the V gene TRBV4-3; 8 nucleotides align to TRBD2. This CDR3 comprises 18 residues. Germline loops: CDR1 LGHNA, CDR2 YSLEER. With V trimmed by 4 bases and J by 5 bases, 15 bases remained unmatched. This CDR3 reads CASSPAGAGGLFTGELFF. The CDR3 DNA sequence: TGCGCCAGCAGCCCCGCCGGTGCGGGAGGTTTGTTTACCGGGGAGCTGTTTTTT.

This chain joins TRBV6-5 and TRBJ2-7, with D perhaps TRBD2 (6 bases). The CDR3 is made up of 15 amino acids. Per the germline V gene, CDR1 is MNHEY and CDR2 is SVGAGI. Trimming stripped 5 bases from V and 4 bases from J, with 18 bases between. CDR3 bases: TGTGCCAGCAGTGTTCGTAGTGCGGGGCAATACGAGCAGTACTTC. It is translated as CASSVRSAGQYEQYF.

J is TRBJ2-7 and V is TRBV18; maybe TRBD1 (6 bases). Germline values: CDR1 KGHSH, CDR2 LQKENI. With 3 bases removed from V and 1 base from J, the gap between germline ends came to 13 bases. This CDR3 spans 15 amino acids. The CDR3 DNA is TGTGCCAGCTCACCGCATCCGGGACATTCCTACGAGCAGTACTTC. It yields the protein CASSPHPGHSYEQYF.

The V call is TRBV10-1, the J call TRBJ2-3, with 8 positions matching TRBD2. V dropped 3 bases and J dropped 1; count of bases not matched to a gene: 3. CDR1 WNHNN and CDR2 SYGVQD come from the germline V gene (reference sequence). The CDR3 covers 15 residues. The CDR3 reads CASSDSGTGTDTQYF. CDR3 sequence (DNA): TGCGCCAGCAGTGATAGCGGGACTGGCACAGATACGCAGTATTTT.

This chain links TRBV29-1 with TRBJ2-7, with 11 nucleotides matching TRBD1. This CDR3 comprises 14 residues. The trim removed 4 bases at V and 6 bases at J, leaving 8 bases unmatched. Germline V gene data show CDR1 as SQVTM and CDR2 as ANQGSEA. In DNA form, the CDR3 reads TGCAGCGTTGGGGGGACAGGGGGACTCGGCGAGCAGTACTTC. This encodes CSVGGTGGLGEQYF.

This sequence joins TRBV18 and TRBJ2-5, with 7 positions matching TRBD1. Trimming at V came to 5 bases and at J to 5 bases, leaving 8 bases not matched to a gene. Looked up from germline, CDR1 is KGHSH and CDR2 is LQKENI. The CDR3 loop spans 14 amino acids. This chain's CDR3 is CASSSALGGETQYF. The CDR3 coding sequence is TGTGCCAGCTCATCGGCACTAGGGGGCGAGACCCAGTACTTC.

This clone was seen only a few times. CDR3 sequence: CASTPGGVRGATEAFF. The CDR3 coding sequence is TGTGCCAGCACCCCGGGGGGGGTGAGAGGGGCCACTGAAGCTTTCTTT. The chain carries TRBV28 and TRBJ1-1, with D perhaps matching TRBD1 (5 bases). The germline CDR1 and CDR2 sequences are MDHEN and SYDVKM. Deletions cut 7 bases from V and 4 bases from J, with 22 bases between. The CDR3 covers 16 residues.

V is TRBV6-5 and J is TRBJ2-3; TRBD2 agrees at 8 bases. V gave up 0 bases and J gave up 3 bases; unmatched junction bases: 2. CDR3 size: 15 residues. Germline assignment: CDR1 MNHEY and CDR2 SVGAGI. The CDR3 here is CASSYSAGETDTQYF. CDR3 nucleotides: TGTGCCAGCAGTTACTCAGCGGGAGAGACAGATACGCAGTATTTT.

The chain carries TRBV9 and TRBJ2-1; 10 bases line up with TRBD1. Per the germline V gene, CDR1 is SGDLS and CDR2 is YYNGEE. The CDR3 contains 17 residues. Trimming at V came to 4 bases and at J to 5 bases, leaving 12 bases not matched to a gene. The CDR3 nucleotides read TGTGCCAGCAGCCTCCATGCCTGGGACAGGGGCGACAATGAGCAGTTCTTC. This gives the protein CASSLHAWDRGDNEQFF.

CDR3 nucleotides: TGTGCCAGTACCGTTGCGGGGTCTGGAAACACCATATATTTT. Its translation is CASTVAGSGNTIYF. The chain joins TRBV19 to TRBJ1-3; D gene ambiguous. V was trimmed by 7 bases and J by 1 base, leaving 11 bases between them. The length of the CDR3 is 14 residues. CDR1 and CDR2 from the germline V gene are LNHDA and SQIVND (reference sequence).

V usage is TRBV28 and J usage is TRBJ1-4; D perhaps matches TRBD1 (6 bases). The germline CDR1 and CDR2 sequences are MDHEN and SYDVKM. This CDR3 is 15 amino acids long. V gave up 6 bases and J gave up 5 bases, with 16 bases separating them. The CDR3 sequence is CASSPSGALNEKLFF. For the CDR3, the DNA is TGTGCCAGCAGCCCCTCAGGGGCTCTAAATGAAAAACTGTTTTTT.

The count of this clone is one. The chain joins TRBV28 to TRBJ2-7; tentatively, D is TRBD2 (7 bases). Germline values: CDR1 MDHEN, CDR2 SYDVKM. The CDR3 has 13 residues. Trimming removed 5 bases from V and 9 bases from J, with 17 bases in between. The CDR3 reads CASSINQGRGQYF. As DNA, the CDR3 is TGTGCCAGCAGTATTAATCAGGGGAGGGGGCAGTACTTC.

The chain employs TRBV5-1 and TRBJ1-1; D is uncertain. CDR3 length equals 15 residues. With 2 bases removed from V and 0 bases from J, the gap between germline ends came to 11 bases. Germline lookup yields CDR1 SGHRS and CDR2 YFSETQ. CDR3 in DNA: TGCGCCAGCAGCTTAAATCGGGGTATGAACACTGAAGCTTTCTTT. It encodes CASSLNRGMNTEAFF.

The chain carries TRBV7-9 and TRBJ2-7; 8 nucleotides line up with TRBD1. The CDR3 consists of 17 residues. Germline values: CDR1 SEHNR, CDR2 FQNEAQ (reference sequence). Trimming at V came to 4 bases and at J to 3 bases, leaving 14 bases not matched to a gene. The CDR3 spells CASSSDRGSGAGYEQYF. For the CDR3, the DNA is TGTGCCAGCAGCTCTGACAGGGGCAGCGGTGCTGGCTACGAGCAGTACTTC.

This clone appeared once. The chain is built from TRBV9 and TRBJ2-3, with 13 positions matching TRBD2. Germline CDR1 is SGDLS and CDR2 is YYNGEE. The CDR3 is 18 residues long. Trimming took 4 bases from V and 2 from J; bases not matched to a gene: 10. CDR3 nucleotide sequence: TGTGCCAGCAGCCTCAGAGGTGGGACTAGCGGGATCACAGATACGCAGTATTTT. Protein product: CASSLRGGTSGITDTQYF.